This is a list of T cell receptor beta chains from one sample in a study of CD8 T cells in Susac syndrome. TCRdb re-called the immunoSEQ multiplex PCR reads with MiXCR, one entry per CDR3 protein. Of more than 70,000 distinct CDR3 sequences in the sample, around 93% were seen once. Sequenced input: CD8+ T cells from PBMCs. The source is a human donor in good health. Each CDR3 is given with its conserved first and last residue. A D gene is named only where the DNA matches it firmly. Some rows mark clone size as missing; the rest say once, few, many or name a class of expanded clone.

J | D | size | V | DNA | CDR3
TRBJ2-1 | . | . | TRBV7-9 | TGTGCCAGCAACGTTATAGGGGGGGACTACAATGAGCAGTTCTTC | CASNVIGGDYNEQFF
TRBJ1-4 | . | . | TRBV5-4 | TGTGCCAGCAGCTTGCGGGGGGCTGATGAAAAACTGTTTTTT | CASSLRGADEKLFF
TRBJ2-7 | TRBD2 | . | TRBV6-1 | TGTGCCAGCAGTGATAGCGGGGGGGCCTCCTACGAGCAGTACTTC | CASSDSGGASYEQYF
TRBJ2-3 | . | . | TRBV27 | TGTGCCAGCAGTTTATGGGGGGGGCTGGTAGATACGCAGTATTTT | CASSLWGGLVDTQYF
TRBJ1-1 | . | . | TRBV29-1 | TGCAGCATACTAAGGAAGGGCATGAACACTGAAGCTTTCTTT | CSILRKGMNTEAFF
TRBJ1-2 | TRBD1 | . | TRBV7-9 | TGTGCCAGCAGTCTGCCTGACAGGGAAGTGACCTATGGCTACACCTTC | CASSLPDREVTYGYTF
TRBJ1-5 | . | . | TRBV6-1 | TGTGCCAGCAGTGAGGTATTTTGGGAGCCCCAGCATTTT | CASSEVFWEPQHF
TRBJ2-7 | . | once | TRBV6-6 | TGTGCCAGCAGTCTCTCCTTGGGGGCCGAGCAGTACTTC | CASSLSLGAEQYF
TRBJ1-1 | TRBD1 | . | TRBV7-8 | TGTGCCAGCAGCCGACCAGGGGGGGGCCCACTGAACACTGAAGCTTTCTTT | CASSRPGGGPLNTEAFF
TRBJ2-5 | . | . | TRBV20-1 | TGCAGTGCTAAGGCCGAGACCCAGTACTTC | CSAKAETQYF
TRBJ2-1 | . | . | TRBV5-1 | TGCGCCAGCAGCTTGGCAGGGTCCAATGAGCAGTTCTTC | CASSLAGSNEQFF
TRBJ2-7 | TRBD1 | . | TRBV6-6 | TGTGCCAGCAGCCTACGACAGGGATACTACGAGCAGTACTTC | CASSLRQGYYEQYF
TRBJ2-3 | . | . | TRBV13 | TGTGCCAGCAGCTTAGGCACTTACTCATCCCGCACAGATACGCAGTATTTT | CASSLGTYSSRTDTQYF
TRBJ2-6 | . | . | TRBV3-1 | TGTGCCAGCAGCCACAATGTGTTCGGGGCCAACGTCCTGACTTTC | CASSHNVFGANVLTF
TRBJ1-1 | . | . | TRBV13 | TGTGCCAGCAGCTTAGGGTTCACTGAAGCTTTCTTT | CASSLGFTEAFF
TRBJ1-1 | . | . | TRBV29-1 | TGCAGCGCCCTGCTGGGTAATCTTGTTAGGAACACTGAAGCTTTCTTT | CSALLGNLVRNTEAFF
TRBJ1-1 | . | . | TRBV20-1 | TGCAGTGCTAGCACCCCCGGGACAAACACTGAAGTTTTCTTT | CSASTPGTNTEVFF
TRBJ2-7 | TRBD2 | . | TRBV3-1 | TGTGCCAGCAGCCAAGAAAGCGGGGGCTACGAGCAGTACTTC | CASSQESGGYEQYF
TRBJ1-2 | . | . | TRBV29-1 | TGCAGCGGCAGGCGAAGAACCCTGAATGGCTACACCTTC | CSGRRRTLNGYTF